The 24 T cell receptor beta chains in this list originate from one sample, sequenced in a study of long-term antiretroviral therapy in people with HIV. The immunoSEQ assay was v3.0, run at survey level. TCRdb's table, derived via immunoSEQ multiplex PCR, lists solely in-frame clones and lacks some. The sample yields about 39,000 clones, less than 90% seen once. The starting material was unsorted PBMCs, obtained 1.2 years after starting antiretroviral therapy. Receptors were obtained from a woman aged 45-65 years with HIV.

The rearrangement uses TRBV2 and TRBJ2-5; TRBD2 agrees at 9 bases. Per germline, CDR1 SNHLY and CDR2 FYNNEI. The CDR3 runs to 15 residues. J was trimmed by 3 bases and V by 3 bases; bases with no gene match: 5. For the CDR3, the DNA is TGTGCCAGCAGTGAGGAGCGGGAGGACGAAGAGACCCAGTACTTC. This codes for CASSEEREDEETQYF.

The chain recombines TRBV9 with TRBJ2-7; 8 bases align to TRBD1. V gave up 8 bases and J gave up 0 bases; unmatched junction bases: 7. Per the germline V gene, CDR1 is SGDLS and CDR2 is YYNGEE. The CDR3 runs to 14 residues. CDR3: CASTPGQDSYEQYF. The CDR3, as DNA: TGTGCCAGTACCCCGGGACAGGACTCCTACGAGCAGTACTTC.

The V call is TRBV4-3, the J call TRBJ2-5; TRBD2 matches at 9 bases. This CDR3 contains 17 residues. V lost 4 bases and J lost 3; bases outside the gene matches: 12. CDR1 and CDR2 (germline): LGHNA, YSLEER. The CDR3, as DNA: TGCGCCAGCAGCCCCGACCTAGCGGGGTTATCGGAAGAGACCCAGTACTTC. Protein: CASSPDLAGLSEETQYF.

The gene calls are TRBV5-1 and TRBJ2-1, with 9 bases fitting TRBD1. Germline loops: CDR1 SGHRS, CDR2 YFSETQ. CDR3 length: 14 residues. The V gene end was trimmed by 1 base and the J gene end by 8 bases; junction bases not matched to a gene: 4. The CDR3 region has the DNA TGCGCCAGCAGCTTGACAGGGGGCTCAGATGAGCAGTTCTTC. The encoded protein is CASSLTGGSDEQFF.

The J gene is TRBJ1-5, the V gene TRBV7-3; maybe TRBD1 (5 bases). The germline CDR1 and CDR2 sequences are SGHTA and FQGTGA. V dropped 2 bases and J dropped 5 bases, with 16 bases sitting between them. The CDR3 totals 16 residues. CDR3 sequence (DNA): TGTGCCAGCAGCTTACGAGGGGCCGCTACGTATCAGCCCCAGCATTTT. Protein sequence: CASSLRGAATYQPQHF.

V gene TRBV21-1 combines with J gene TRBJ2-3. TRBV21-1 is shown as a pseudogene. This CDR3 has 17 residues. The CDR3 here is CASSSPYRDGSTDTQYF. CDR3 sequence (DNA): TGTGCCAGCAGCTCTCCGTACCGGGACGGTAGCACAGATACGCAGTATTTT.

J is TRBJ2-1 and V is TRBV30; TRBD1 agrees at 7 bases. This CDR3 spans 11 amino acids. The germline V gene encodes CDR1 GTSNPN and CDR2 SVGIG (reference sequence). Losses at the gene ends were 4 bases for V and 8 bases for J; bases not matched to a gene: 2. CDR3 DNA sequence: TGTGCCTGGACCCAGGGGGATGAGCAGTTCTTC. Its translation is CAWTQGDEQFF.

The chain employs TRBV11-1 and TRBJ2-7; the D is unclear. This CDR3 has 13 amino acids. The V gene lost 3 bases and the J gene lost 1 base, with 7 bases spanning the gap. CDR1 and CDR2 from the germline V gene are SGHAT and FQDESV (reference sequence). The CDR3 DNA follows: TGTGCCAGCAGCTTCTATACGTCCTACGAGCAGTACTTC. It is translated as CASSFYTSYEQYF.

The chain employs TRBV6-5 and TRBJ1-1; no firm D call. Trimming stripped 6 bases from V and 6 bases from J, with 14 bases between. Germline CDR1 reads MNHEY; CDR2 reads SVGAGI. There are 13 residues in the CDR3. CDR3 loop: CASSPGGVPEAFF. CDR3 coding DNA: TGTGCCAGCAGCCCCGGTGGGGTCCCTGAAGCTTTCTTT.

The chain recombines TRBV18 with TRBJ1-6; a possible D gene is TRBD1 (5 bases). Trimming removed 2 bases at V and 9 bases at J, with 11 bases between. This CDR3 has 14 amino acids. CDR1 is KGHSH and CDR2 is LQKENI in the germline V gene. The CDR3: CASSPGASSSPLHF. In nucleotides, the CDR3 is TGTGCCAGCTCACCAGGGGCCAGCAGTTCACCCCTCCACTTT.

The rearrangement uses TRBV6-1 and TRBJ2-1; D is undetermined. V lost 3 bases and J 7 bases, leaving 19 bases between the germline ends. CDR1 is MNHNS, CDR2 SASEGT, per germline. This CDR3 is built from 16 residues. The CDR3 is CASSEVRIQPWNEQFF. The CDR3 DNA reads TGTGCCAGCAGTGAGGTACGGATACAGCCATGGAATGAGCAGTTCTTC.

The V call is TRBV9, the J call TRBJ2-3, with a weak D call TRBD2 (7 bases). V lost 5 bases and J 3 bases, leaving 13 bases between the germline ends. The CDR3 is 14 residues long. Germline-derived CDR1 and CDR2 are SGDLS and YYNGEE. The CDR3 DNA sequence: TGTGCCAGCAGTAGGGGGGGGGTAACAGATACGCAGTATTTT. Amino acid sequence: CASSRGGVTDTQYF.

The chain links TRBV4-1 to TRBJ2-3, with TRBD2 matching 10 bases. Germline-derived CDR1 and CDR2 are MGHRA and YSYEKL. The CDR3 length is 15 residues. V gave up 3 bases and J gave up 5 bases; unmatched junction bases: 5. CDR3 sequence reads: CASSQGLAIVDTQYF. The DNA of the CDR3 is TGCGCCAGCAGCCAGGGACTAGCGATCGTAGATACGCAGTATTTT.

The gene calls are TRBV6-5 and TRBJ2-7; D not resolved. Germline CDR1 is MNHEY and CDR2 is SVGAGI. The CDR3 is 11 residues long. The V gene lost 10 bases and the J gene lost 2 bases, with 9 bases spanning the gap. CDR3 sequence: CATRSAYEQYF. The CDR3 coding sequence is TGTGCCACCAGGTCAGCCTACGAGCAGTACTTC.

This clone occurred once. The rearrangement uses TRBV4-3 and TRBJ2-1; the D gene is possibly TRBD2 (6 bases). Trimming took off 0 bases at V and 1 base at J, with 10 bases between the two ends. Germline V lookup: CDR1 LGHNA, CDR2 YSLEER. The CDR3 runs to 16 residues. The CDR3 loop reads CASSQDSGGSYNEQFF. DNA for the CDR3: TGCGCCAGCAGCCAAGATAGCGGTGGATCCTACAATGAGCAGTTCTTC.

The rearrangement uses TRBV29-1 and TRBJ1-5; no reliable D call. There are 13 residues in the CDR3. V lost 4 bases and J lost 6, with 13 bases in between. CDR1 is SQVTM, CDR2 ANQGSEA, per germline. CDR3 DNA sequence: TGCAGCGTTGGGGCCGACCCGGGTCAGCCCCAGCATTTT. As protein: CSVGADPGQPQHF.

The chain combines TRBV6-1 with TRBJ2-5; 7 bases line up with TRBD1. The germline V gene has CDR1 MNHNS and CDR2 SASEGT. After removal of 4 bases from V and 1 base from J, the junction contained 6 bases not matched to a gene. There are 15 residues in the CDR3. The chain's CDR3 is CASSGLQGPQETQYF. As DNA, the CDR3 is TGTGCCAGCAGTGGCCTACAGGGGCCCCAAGAGACCCAGTACTTC.

The V call is TRBV30, the J call TRBJ2-1; D is ambiguous. Trimming removed 3 bases at V and 0 bases at J, with 3 bases between. The germline CDR1 and CDR2 sequences are GTSNPN and SVGIG (reference sequence). The CDR3 spans 12 residues. The CDR3 spells CAWRNSYNEQFF. CDR3 coding DNA: TGTGCCTGGAGAAACTCCTACAATGAGCAGTTCTTC.

This chain links TRBV7-8 with TRBJ2-2, with 10 positions matching TRBD2. Per germline, CDR1 SGHVS and CDR2 FQNEAQ. V shed 7 bases, J shed 1 base, and the junction held 9 bases outside the gene matches. This CDR3 has 17 residues. DNA of the CDR3: TGTGCCAGCACCCTATTCCGGACTAGCGGGAACACCGGGGAGCTGTTTTTT. Amino acids: CASTLFRTSGNTGELFF.

The genes are TRBV6-1 and TRBJ1-1; TRBD1 aligns across 10 bases. Germline CDR1 MNHNS, CDR2 SASEGT. V lost 6 bases to trimming and J lost 0 bases; unmatched junction nucleotides: 4. The CDR3 loop spans 15 amino acids. The CDR3 coding sequence is TGTGCCAGCAGCGACAGGGGGCGGTTGAACACTGAAGCTTTCTTT. Protein: CASSDRGRLNTEAFF.

This clone was seen a handful of times. V and J are TRBV19 and TRBJ2-2; 12 nucleotides match TRBD2. The V gene end was trimmed by 3 bases and the J gene end by 5 bases; junction bases not matched to a gene: 1. CDR1 LNHDA and CDR2 SQIVND come from the germline V gene (reference sequence). The CDR3 loop spans 15 amino acids. The CDR3 DNA follows: TGTGCCAGTAGTATCGGACTAGCGGGGACCGGGGAGCTGTTTTTT. The encoded protein is CASSIGLAGTGELFF. The variable domain in full, completed from reference TRBV19 and TRBJ2-2, reads DGGITQSPKYLFRKEGQNVTLSCEQNLNHDAMYWYRQDPGQGLRLIYYSQIVNDFQKGDIAEGYSVSREKKESFPLTVTSAQKNPTAFYLCASSIGLAGTGELFFGEGSRLTVL.

The chain is built from TRBV19 and TRBJ1-1; no clear D. Germline V gene data show CDR1 as LNHDA and CDR2 as SQIVND (reference sequence). The CDR3 contains 13 residues. Deletions cut 3 bases from V and 11 bases from J, with 16 bases between. In nucleotides, the CDR3 is TGTGCCAGTAGTATTAATTCGTTGGGAGAGGCTTTCTTT. This sequence encodes CASSINSLGEAFF.

V is TRBV5-6 and J is TRBJ2-5; D ambiguous. CDR3 length equals 15 residues. In germline, CDR1 is SGHDT, CDR2 YYEEEE. The V end lost 3 bases, the J end lost 0 bases, and 12 bases lay between the germline ends. The CDR3, as DNA: TGTGCCAGCAGCTCTTGGGGTGGGTACCAAGAGACCCAGTACTTC. It encodes CASSSWGGYQETQYF.

This clone appeared a single time. The chain employs TRBV27 and TRBJ1-1; TRBD1 agrees at 7 bases. Germline V gene lookup returns CDR1 MNHEY and CDR2 SMNVEV (reference sequence). The length of the CDR3 is 15 residues. V gave up 7 bases and J gave up 6 bases; unmatched junction bases: 14. The CDR3 DNA reads TGTGCCAGCAAAACCCAGACAGGGTTGACCGCTGAAGCTTTCTTT. This gives the protein CASKTQTGLTAEAFF.